This T cell receptor beta chain was identified in a study of cytomegalovirus exposure and HLA in healthy donors. Clones were read by immunoSEQ multiplex PCR, and TCRdb kept only the in-frame ones, dropping some. Among around 300,000 clones listed, approximately 86% were seen once. Findings of the study overall: Overall, about 160 TCR beta chains were annotated as cytomegalovirus-associated.

About this clone: Its target is unknown.

Source material: PBMCs. This sequence originates from a woman between 25 and 40 years old in good health and CMV-seropositive.

The CDR3 sequence is CASSATGTGDYEQYF. The DNA for the CDR3 is TGTGCCAGTAGTGCAACCGGGACAGGCGACTACGAGCAGTACTTC. This sequence joins TRBV19 and TRBJ2-7, with 8 bases fitting TRBD1. This CDR3 spans 15 amino acids. V trimming: 5 bases; J trimming: 3 bases; junction bases outside the gene matches: 9. Germline values: CDR1 LNHDA, CDR2 SQIVND (reference sequence). The full variable domain, completed using reference TRBV19 and TRBJ2-7, is DGGITQSPKYLFRKEGQNVTLSCEQNLNHDAMYWYRQDPGQGLRLIYYSQIVNDFQKGDIAEGYSVSREKKESFPLTVTSAQKNPTAFYLCASSATGTGDYEQYFGPGTRLTVT.